The 32 T cell receptor beta chains reported below all come from one sample, sequenced in a study of cytomegalovirus exposure and HLA in healthy donors. Repertoires were generated with immunoSEQ multiplex PCR, while TCRdb's copy carries only in-frame clones and drops some. The sample shows around 110,000 clones, about 87% of them seen only once. Sequencing was performed on PBMCs. The receptors originated from a woman aged 18-35 years in good health and CMV-seropositive.

V usage is TRBV28 and J usage is TRBJ2-2, with 10 nucleotides matching TRBD1. Trimming cost V 2 bases and J 4 bases; bases outside gene matches: 7. The length of the CDR3 is 17 residues. In germline, CDR1 is MDHEN, CDR2 SYDVKM. The CDR3 DNA follows: TGTGCCAGCAGTTTAACGAGCGGGACAGGGGCCACCGGGGAGCTGTTTTTT. Amino acids: CASSLTSGTGATGELFF.

The V gene is TRBV18, the J gene TRBJ2-1; D is uncertain. The CDR3 consists of 12 residues. Germline V CDR1 and CDR2: KGHSH, LQKENI. V was trimmed by 3 bases and J by 9 bases, leaving 9 bases between them. Written as DNA, the CDR3 is TGTGCCAGCTCACCCCCCCACATTGAGCAGTTCTTC. It codes for CASSPPHIEQFF.

This rearrangement joins TRBV27 to TRBJ2-5; TRBD1 is a possible D gene (6 bases). Trimming took off 6 bases at V and 5 bases at J, with 16 bases between the two ends. CDR3 length equals 14 residues. Looked up from germline, CDR1 is MNHEY and CDR2 is SMNVEV (reference sequence). CDR3 residues: CASSRVGGGETQYF. The CDR3 nucleotides read TGTGCCAGCAGCCGCGTTGGGGGCGGGGAGACCCAGTACTTC.

The rearrangement uses TRBV27 and TRBJ1-2; the match to TRBD1 covers 7 bases. CDR3 length: 13 amino acids. V was clipped by 8 bases and J by 4 bases; unmatched bases: 7. Germline V gene sequence: CDR1 MNHEY, CDR2 SMNVEV (reference sequence). CDR3 region: CASGSNRGYGYTF. Here the CDR3 DNA reads TGTGCCAGCGGCTCGAACAGGGGCTATGGCTACACCTTC.

V and J are TRBV5-4 and TRBJ1-4; 8 positions agree with TRBD1. The CDR3 sequence is 15 residues long. V was pared by 4 bases and J by 6 bases, with 8 bases of the junction left unmatched. Looked up from germline, CDR1 is SGHNT and CDR2 is YYREEE (reference sequence). The CDR3 sequence: CASSGYGQGDEKLFF. The DNA of the CDR3 is TGTGCCAGCAGCGGTTATGGACAGGGAGATGAAAAACTGTTTTTT.

This sequence joins TRBV5-4 and TRBJ2-1; D gene unclear. Germline V gene sequence: CDR1 SGHNT, CDR2 YYREEE (reference sequence). The CDR3 is 12 amino acids. The V end lost 0 bases, the J end lost 7 bases, and 5 bases lay between the germline ends. The CDR3 here is CASSLGGNEQFF. The DNA for the CDR3 is TGTGCCAGCAGCTTGGGAGGAAATGAGCAGTTCTTC.

The chain joins TRBV28 to TRBJ2-7; D not resolved. The CDR3 contains 15 residues. V was cut by 5 bases and J by 3 bases, with 17 bases left in between. Germline assignment: CDR1 MDHEN and CDR2 SYDVKM. The CDR3 nucleotides read TGTGCCAGCAGTCACCCCCCAGGCAACGACTACGAGCAGTACTTC. Translation: CASSHPPGNDYEQYF.

The chain combines TRBV9 with TRBJ2-1; possible D gene TRBD2, 5 bases. The germline V and J ends were trimmed by 0 bases and 8 bases, with 15 bases remaining between them. The germline V gene encodes CDR1 SGDLS and CDR2 YYNGEE. The CDR3 contains 15 residues. The CDR3 is CASSVGVSEADEQFF. The CDR3 nucleotides are TGTGCCAGCAGCGTAGGCGTTAGCGAGGCCGATGAGCAGTTCTTC. The full variable domain, with the rest looked up from reference TRBV9 and TRBJ2-1, is DSGVTQTPKHLITATGQRVTLRCSPRSGDLSVYWYQQSLDQGLQFLIQYYNGEERAKGNILERFSAQQFPDLHSELNLSSLELGDSALYFCASSVGVSEADEQFFGPGTRLTVL.

CDR3: CATRGGFFNSPLHF. The DNA of the CDR3 is TGTGCCACTAGAGGGGGTTTTTTTAATTCACCCCTCCACTTT. The V gene is TRBV6-1, the J gene TRBJ1-6, with D perhaps matching TRBD1 (6 bases). Germline CDR1 and CDR2: MNHNS and SASEGT. V lost 10 bases and J lost 6, with 16 bases in between. The CDR3 runs 14 residues.

In its sample, this clone was seen a few times. The rearrangement joins TRBV28 to TRBJ1-2, with D possibly matching TRBD1 (6 bases). V was pared by 4 bases and J by 2 bases, with 11 bases between. Germline loops: CDR1 MDHEN, CDR2 SYDVKM. This CDR3 has 14 residues. CDR3 in amino acids: CASSWGQGNYGYTF. The CDR3 bases are TGTGCCAGCAGTTGGGGCCAGGGGAACTATGGCTACACCTTC.

The chain employs TRBV27 and TRBJ2-1; TRBD2 matches at 13 bases. Germline V gives CDR1 MNHEY, CDR2 SMNVEV (reference sequence). The V segment lost 7 bases and the J segment 6 bases; nucleotides outside the gene matches: 6. The CDR3 is 15 residues long. CDR3 loop: CASTSLAGGRNEQFF. The CDR3 DNA sequence: TGTGCCAGCACCTCACTAGCGGGGGGGCGCAATGAGCAGTTCTTC.

This clone came up once. V and J are TRBV6-1 and TRBJ1-1; 9 positions match TRBD1. The CDR3 length is 14 residues. Germline loops: CDR1 MNHNS, CDR2 SASEGT. The V segment lost 4 bases and the J segment 3 bases; nucleotides outside the gene matches: 3. The CDR3, as DNA: TGTGCCAGCAGTGTCCGGGACAGGGACACTGAAGCTTTCTTT. The encoded protein is CASSVRDRDTEAFF.

The chain has TRBV7-2 and TRBJ2-3; D is undetermined. Germline V CDR1 and CDR2: SGHTA, FQGNSA. V was cut by 2 bases and J by 0 bases, with 12 bases left in between. The CDR3 totals 16 residues. The CDR3 DNA follows: TGTGCCAGCAGCTTAAACTCGCTGACTAGCACAGATACGCAGTATTTT. It translates to CASSLNSLTSTDTQYF.

This sequence joins TRBV14 and TRBJ2-3, with 9 bases lining up with TRBD2. Germline V lookup: CDR1 SGHDN, CDR2 FVKESK. The V segment lost 0 bases and the J segment 6 bases; nucleotides outside the gene matches: 13. This CDR3 contains 18 residues. This CDR3 reads CASSQDRASGGSIDTQYF. The CDR3 DNA follows: TGTGCCAGCAGCCAAGACAGGGCCAGCGGGGGGTCGATTGATACGCAGTATTTT.

The chain has TRBV7-2 and TRBJ2-3; 9 positions match TRBD2. This CDR3 is built from 18 residues. The germline V gene has CDR1 SGHTA and CDR2 FQGNSA. The V and J ends lost 0 bases and 3 bases, in that order; junction bases with no gene match: 10. DNA for the CDR3: TGTGCCAGCAGCTTAGCGGCTAGCGGGGCCCTACATACAGATACGCAGTATTTT. It is translated as CASSLAASGALHTDTQYF.

This sequence joins TRBV19 and TRBJ1-5; possibly TRBD1 for D (5 bases). CDR3 length equals 14 residues. Germline CDR1 and CDR2: LNHDA and SQIVND (reference sequence). The ends were cut back, 3 bases at V and 6 bases at J, with 12 bases in the middle. CDR3 region: CASSILGGGQPQHF. The DNA for the CDR3 is TGTGCCAGTAGTATTCTCGGGGGGGGTCAGCCCCAGCATTTT.

The rearrangement joins TRBV27 to TRBJ1-1; tentatively, D is TRBD1 (6 bases). There are 14 residues in the CDR3. Germline CDR1 MNHEY, CDR2 SMNVEV (reference sequence). The V end was cut by 5 bases, the J end by 4 bases, with 14 bases between. The CDR3 region is CASSQQGFGTEAFF. CDR3 nucleotide sequence: TGTGCCAGCAGTCAACAGGGATTCGGCACTGAAGCTTTCTTT.

This chain joins TRBV7-9 and TRBJ1-6; D is unclear. With 1 base removed from V and 6 bases from J, the gap between germline ends came to 7 bases. This CDR3 has 14 amino acids. Germline CDR1 is SEHNR and CDR2 is FQNEAQ (reference sequence). CDR3 amino acids: CASSLVGSNSPLHF. In DNA, the CDR3 is TGTGCCAGCAGCTTAGTTGGCAGTAATTCACCCCTCCACTTT.

V usage is TRBV28 and J usage is TRBJ1-3; TRBD1 agrees at 8 bases. This CDR3 is built from 16 residues. The trim removed 4 bases at V and 0 bases at J, leaving 5 bases unmatched. The germline gives CDR1 MDHEN, CDR2 SYDVKM. The CDR3 DNA is TGTGCCAGCAGTTCTGGGGGACAGGCCTCTGGAAACACCATATATTTT. Amino acid sequence: CASSSGGQASGNTIYF.

Only a few counts were recorded for this clone. V and J are TRBV11-2 and TRBJ2-2, with TRBD1 as a possible D gene (6 bases). The V end lost 0 bases, the J end lost 4 bases, and 12 bases lay between the germline ends. The germline CDR1 and CDR2 sequences are SGHAT and FQNNGV. The CDR3 covers 16 residues. The CDR3 DNA sequence: TGTGCCAGCAGCTTAGATCGGACAGCCCTCACCGGGGAGCTGTTTTTT. This encodes CASSLDRTALTGELFF.

This rearrangement joins TRBV9 to TRBJ2-4; 11 bases map to TRBD1. The V gene end was trimmed by 4 bases and the J gene end by 6 bases; junction bases not matched to a gene: 9. The CDR3 is 16 residues long. Looked up from germline, CDR1 is SGDLS and CDR2 is YYNGEE. The CDR3, as DNA: TGTGCCAGCAGCCTCGGACAGGGGGCTTCTAGAAACATTCAGTACTTC. This sequence encodes CASSLGQGASRNIQYF. Together with reference TRBV9 and TRBJ2-4, the CDR3 gives the full variable domain: DSGVTQTPKHLITATGQRVTLRCSPRSGDLSVYWYQQSLDQGLQFLIQYYNGEERAKGNILERFSAQQFPDLHSELNLSSLELGDSALYFCASSLGQGASRNIQYFGAGTRLSVL.

V gene TRBV19 combines with J gene TRBJ2-7, with D unclear. The CDR3 totals 15 residues. CDR1 and CDR2 from the germline V gene are LNHDA and SQIVND (reference sequence). Deletions cut 6 bases from V and 0 bases from J, with 15 bases between. CDR3 DNA: TGTGCCAGTAGAACGGTCCGCGACAACTCCTACGAGCAGTACGTC. Its protein is CASRTVRDNSYEQYV.

This clone was picked up one time. CDR3 in amino acids: CASSLYGQGRTGELFF. The DNA of the CDR3 is TGTGCCAGCAGTTTATACGGCCAGGGTCGAACCGGGGAGCTGTTTTTT. The chain recombines TRBV28 with TRBJ2-2; weak D call: TRBD1 (5 bases). CDR1 and CDR2 from the germline V gene are MDHEN and SYDVKM. V lost 1 base to trimming and J lost 5 bases, with 14 bases between them. The CDR3 totals 16 residues.

The chain joins TRBV4-3 to TRBJ1-1; tentatively, D is TRBD1 (5 bases). The CDR3 totals 18 residues. Trimming pared 0 bases from V and 4 bases from J, leaving 21 bases between. Germline V gene lookup returns CDR1 LGHNA and CDR2 YSLEER. The CDR3 reads CASSQDRAGLGGGTEAFF. For the CDR3, the DNA is TGCGCCAGCAGCCAAGACAGAGCAGGGTTGGGCGGGGGCACTGAAGCTTTCTTT.

The chain has TRBV27 and TRBJ1-5, with 7 bases that match TRBD1. This CDR3 region has 20 residues. After removal of 1 base from V and 2 bases from J, the junction contained 17 bases not matched to a gene. CDR1 and CDR2 (germline): MNHEY, SMNVEV (reference sequence). CDR3 region: CASSLLGGRHRGFGNQPQHF. CDR3 DNA sequence: TGTGCCAGCAGTTTATTGGGGGGCAGACACAGGGGATTCGGCAATCAGCCCCAGCATTTT.

The rearrangement uses TRBV5-1 and TRBJ2-5, with 14 bases matching TRBD2. Germline V gene data show CDR1 as SGHRS and CDR2 as YFSETQ. The CDR3 sequence is 21 residues long. Trimming at V came to 4 bases and at J to 1 base, leaving 18 bases not matched to a gene. The CDR3 nucleotides read TGCGCCAGCAGCATAAGACTAGCGGGGGGGCAGAGCAGCCTCGTCCAAGAGACCCAGTACTTC. It yields the protein CASSIRLAGGQSSLVQETQYF.

V gene TRBV6-6 combines with J gene TRBJ1-1; D is perhaps TRBD1 (5 bases). The germline gives CDR1 MNHNY, CDR2 SVGAGI (reference sequence). The ends were cut back, 4 bases at V and 1 base at J, with 10 bases in the middle. CDR3 length: 14 amino acids. The CDR3 bases are TGTGCCAGCAGTTTTCGACAGAAGAACACTGAAGCTTTCTTT. Translating it yields CASSFRQKNTEAFF.

The V call is TRBV18, the J call TRBJ1-2, with D maybe TRBD1 (6 bases). Between the trimmed V and J ends, which lost 3 bases and 5 bases, there was a span of 25 bases. The CDR3 loop spans 18 amino acids. Per the germline V gene, CDR1 is KGHSH and CDR2 is LQKENI. The CDR3 nucleotides are TGTGCCAGCTCACCTGGACTCAGGGGAGGGTCATTAGATTATGGCTACACCTTC. Amino acid sequence: CASSPGLRGGSLDYGYTF.

This chain connects TRBV15 to TRBJ1-6; 9 positions agree with TRBD1. The J segment lost 11 bases and the V segment lost 5 bases, leaving 4 bases of the junction unmatched. Per germline, CDR1 LNHNV and CDR2 YYDKDF (reference sequence). This CDR3 comprises 13 residues. The CDR3 reads CATSGGQGTPLHF. The CDR3 DNA is TGTGCCACCAGCGGGGGACAGGGCACACCCCTCCACTTT.

The V call is TRBV4-1, the J call TRBJ2-3; 7 bases are shared with TRBD1. Germline V gene data show CDR1 as MGHRA and CDR2 as YSYEKL. The CDR3 is 16 amino acids. With V trimmed by 2 bases and J by 2 bases, 7 bases remained unmatched. The CDR3 DNA reads TGCGCCAGCAGCCAACACCCCGGACAGGCCACAGATACGCAGTATTTT. It translates to CASSQHPGQATDTQYF.

This chain connects TRBV10-1 to TRBJ2-5; D is uncertain. The germline V and J ends were trimmed by 5 bases and 1 base, with 8 bases remaining between them. This CDR3 is built from 13 residues. Germline V CDR1 and CDR2: WNHNN, SYGVQD (reference sequence). CDR3: CASSSTSQETQYF. Here the CDR3 DNA reads TGCGCCAGCAGTTCGACATCCCAAGAGACCCAGTACTTC.

The rearrangement uses TRBV10-3 and TRBJ1-2; perhaps TRBD1 as D (5 bases). CDR1 is ENHRY and CDR2 is SYGVKD in the germline V gene. The V gene lost 3 bases and the J gene lost 3 bases, with 17 bases spanning the gap. The CDR3 has 16 residues. DNA of the CDR3: TGTGCCATCAGTGAAATAGTGACAGTCCGGGACTATGGCTACACCTTC. Translating it yields CAISEIVTVRDYGYTF.